This T cell receptor beta chain appears in the sequencing data of a study of T cell changes during pregnancy in multiple sclerosis. Losses at the gene ends were 4 bases for V and 2 bases for J; bases not matched to a gene: 3. Germline V gene sequence: CDR1 SNHLY, CDR2 FYNNEI. This CDR3 is 14 amino acids long. TCRdb's table, derived via immunoSEQ multiplex PCR, lists solely in-frame clones and lacks some. The sample carries around 40,000 clones, approximately 89% recorded once. The TCR comes from a female donor in good health, enrolled as a control in a pregnancy study. The starting material was CD4+ T cells from peripheral blood mononuclear cells, obtained after pregnancy. V is TRBV2 and J is TRBJ1-1; 8 bases line up with TRBD1. The CDR3 protein is CASSGTGPNTEAFF. CDR3 nucleotide sequence: TGTGCCAGCAGTGGGACAGGGCCCAACACTGAAGCTTTCTTT.